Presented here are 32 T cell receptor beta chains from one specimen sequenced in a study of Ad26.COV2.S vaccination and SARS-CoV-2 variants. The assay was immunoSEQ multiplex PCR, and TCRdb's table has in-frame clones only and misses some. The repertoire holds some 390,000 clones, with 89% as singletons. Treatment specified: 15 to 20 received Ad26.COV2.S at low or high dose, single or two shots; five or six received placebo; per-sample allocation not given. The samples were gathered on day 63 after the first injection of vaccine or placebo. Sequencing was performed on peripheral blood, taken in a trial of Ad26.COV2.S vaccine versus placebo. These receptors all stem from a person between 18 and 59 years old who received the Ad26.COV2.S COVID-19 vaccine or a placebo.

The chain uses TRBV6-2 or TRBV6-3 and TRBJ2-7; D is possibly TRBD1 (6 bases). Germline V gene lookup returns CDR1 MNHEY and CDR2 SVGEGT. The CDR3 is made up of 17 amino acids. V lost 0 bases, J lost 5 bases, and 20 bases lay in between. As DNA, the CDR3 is TGTGCCAGCAGTTACTCCATTGGCGGTACAGGGACCCACGAGCAGTACTTC. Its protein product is CASSYSIGGTGTHEQYF.

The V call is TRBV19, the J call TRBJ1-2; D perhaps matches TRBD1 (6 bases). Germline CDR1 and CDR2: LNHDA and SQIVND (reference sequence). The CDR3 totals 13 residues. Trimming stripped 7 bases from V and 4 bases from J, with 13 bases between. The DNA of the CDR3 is TGTGCCAGTACTCTACAGGGTTTCTATGGCTACACCTTC. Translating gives CASTLQGFYGYTF.

DNA for the CDR3: TGTGCCACTCCGGGACTCCGCGAGCAGTACTTC. As protein: CATPGLREQYF. The J gene is TRBJ2-7, the V gene TRBV6-5, with D possibly being TRBD2 (6 bases). V dropped 10 bases and J dropped 6 bases, with 13 bases sitting between them. CDR3 length equals 11 residues. CDR1 MNHEY and CDR2 SVGAGI come from the germline V gene.

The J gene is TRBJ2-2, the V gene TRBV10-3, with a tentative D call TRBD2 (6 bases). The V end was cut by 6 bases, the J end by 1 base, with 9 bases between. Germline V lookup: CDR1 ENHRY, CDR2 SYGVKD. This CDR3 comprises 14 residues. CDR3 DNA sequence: TGTGCCATCAGCCGGGACTGGAACACCGGGGAGCTGTTTTTT. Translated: CAISRDWNTGELFF.

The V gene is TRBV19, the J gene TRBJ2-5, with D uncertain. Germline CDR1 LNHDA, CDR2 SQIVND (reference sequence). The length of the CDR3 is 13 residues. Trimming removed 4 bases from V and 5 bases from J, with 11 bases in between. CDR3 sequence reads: CASSKGGRETQYF. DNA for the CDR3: TGTGCCAGTAGTAAGGGCGGTCGGGAGACCCAGTACTTC.

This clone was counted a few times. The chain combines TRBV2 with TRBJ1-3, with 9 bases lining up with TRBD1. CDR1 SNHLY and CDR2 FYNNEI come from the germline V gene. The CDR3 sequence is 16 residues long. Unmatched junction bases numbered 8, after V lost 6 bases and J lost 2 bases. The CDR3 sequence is CASSRDRASAGNTIYF. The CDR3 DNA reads TGTGCCAGCAGCCGGGACAGGGCTTCAGCTGGAAACACCATATATTTT.

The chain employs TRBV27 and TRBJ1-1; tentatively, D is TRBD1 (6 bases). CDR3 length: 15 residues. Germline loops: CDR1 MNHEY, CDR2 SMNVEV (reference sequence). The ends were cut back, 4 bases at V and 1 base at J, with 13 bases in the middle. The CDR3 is CASSSGAGWNTEAFF. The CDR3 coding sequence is TGTGCCAGCAGTTCAGGGGCAGGATGGAACACTGAAGCTTTCTTT.

CDR3 sequence reads: CASNRQVNYGYTF. As DNA, the CDR3 is TGTGCCTCCAATCGTCAGGTTAACTATGGCTACACCTTC. This sequence joins TRBV10-3 and TRBJ1-2; D ambiguous. V dropped 11 bases and J dropped 1 base, with 14 bases sitting between them. This CDR3 comprises 13 residues. Germline values: CDR1 ENHRY, CDR2 SYGVKD.

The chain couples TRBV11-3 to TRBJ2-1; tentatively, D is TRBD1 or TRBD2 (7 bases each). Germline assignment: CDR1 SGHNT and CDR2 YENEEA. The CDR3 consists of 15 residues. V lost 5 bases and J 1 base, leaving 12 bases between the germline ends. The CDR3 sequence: CASSPRGGSYNEQFF. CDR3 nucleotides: TGTGCCAGCAGCCCCAGGGGGGGGTCCTACAATGAGCAGTTCTTC.

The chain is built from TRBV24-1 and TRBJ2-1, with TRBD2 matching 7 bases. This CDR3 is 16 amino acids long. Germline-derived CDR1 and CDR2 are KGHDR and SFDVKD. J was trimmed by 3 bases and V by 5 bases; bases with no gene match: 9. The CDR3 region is CATSVDGLADYNEQFF. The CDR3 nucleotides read TGTGCCACCAGTGTAGACGGGCTAGCGGACTACAATGAGCAGTTCTTC.

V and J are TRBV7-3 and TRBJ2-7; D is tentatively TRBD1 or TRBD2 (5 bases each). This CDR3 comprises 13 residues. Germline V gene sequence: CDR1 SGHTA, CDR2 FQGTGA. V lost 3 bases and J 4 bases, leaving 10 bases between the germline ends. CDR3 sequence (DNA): TGTGCCAGCAGCTTGTCCGAGGGGTACGAGCAGTACTTC. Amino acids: CASSLSEGYEQYF.

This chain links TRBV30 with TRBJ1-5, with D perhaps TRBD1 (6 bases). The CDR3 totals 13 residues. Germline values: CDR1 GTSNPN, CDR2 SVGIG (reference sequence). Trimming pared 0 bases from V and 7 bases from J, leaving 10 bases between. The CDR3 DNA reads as TGTGCCTGGAGTGTACAGGGTGGACAGCCCCAGCATTTT. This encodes CAWSVQGGQPQHF.

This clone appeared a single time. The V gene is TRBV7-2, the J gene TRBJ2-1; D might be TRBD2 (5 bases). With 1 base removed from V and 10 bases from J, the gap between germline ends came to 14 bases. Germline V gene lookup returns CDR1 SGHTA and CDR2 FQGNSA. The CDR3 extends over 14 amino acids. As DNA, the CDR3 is TGTGCCAGCAGCTTAGGAGGGCAGTCCAGAGAGCAGTTCTTC. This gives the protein CASSLGGQSREQFF.

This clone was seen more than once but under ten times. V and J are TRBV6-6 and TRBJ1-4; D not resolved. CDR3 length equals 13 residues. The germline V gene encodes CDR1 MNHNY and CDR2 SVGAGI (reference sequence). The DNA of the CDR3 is TGTGGGAGCAGAGGAAGTACTAATGAAAAACTGTTTTTT. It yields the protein CGSRGSTNEKLFF.

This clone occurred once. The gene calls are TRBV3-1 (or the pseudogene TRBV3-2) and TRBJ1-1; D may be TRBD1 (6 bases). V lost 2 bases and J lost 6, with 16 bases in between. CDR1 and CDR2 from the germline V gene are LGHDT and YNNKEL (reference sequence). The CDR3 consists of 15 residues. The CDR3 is CASSQNPWKGAEAFF. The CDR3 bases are TGTGCCAGCAGCCAAAACCCTTGGAAGGGGGCTGAAGCTTTCTTT.

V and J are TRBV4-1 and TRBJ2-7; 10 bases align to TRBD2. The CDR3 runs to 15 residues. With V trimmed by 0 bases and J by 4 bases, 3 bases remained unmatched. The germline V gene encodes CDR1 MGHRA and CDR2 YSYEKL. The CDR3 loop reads CASSQDRSGRYEQYF. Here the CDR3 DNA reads TGCGCCAGCAGCCAAGATCGTAGCGGGAGGTACGAGCAGTACTTC.

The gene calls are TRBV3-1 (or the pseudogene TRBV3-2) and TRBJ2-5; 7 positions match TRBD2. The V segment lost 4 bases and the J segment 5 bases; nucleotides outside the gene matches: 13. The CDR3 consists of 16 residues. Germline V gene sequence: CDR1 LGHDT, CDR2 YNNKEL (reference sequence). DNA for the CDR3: TGTGCCAGCAGCCCGCACGGGGCGGGAGATATGGAGACCCAGTACTTC. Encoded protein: CASSPHGAGDMETQYF.

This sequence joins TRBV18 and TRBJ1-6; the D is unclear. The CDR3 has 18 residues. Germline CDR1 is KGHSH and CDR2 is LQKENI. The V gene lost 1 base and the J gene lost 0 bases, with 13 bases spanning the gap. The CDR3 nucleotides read TGTGCCAGCTCACCACTACAGAGTTTAAGCTCCTATAATTCACCCCTCCACTTT. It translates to CASSPLQSLSSYNSPLHF.

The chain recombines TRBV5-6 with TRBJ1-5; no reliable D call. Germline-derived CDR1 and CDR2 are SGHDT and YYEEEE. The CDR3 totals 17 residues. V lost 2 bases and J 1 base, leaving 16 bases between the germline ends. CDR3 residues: CASSFYSVRSSNQPQHF. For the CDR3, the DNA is TGTGCCAGCAGCTTTTACTCCGTTCGGTCCAGCAATCAGCCCCAGCATTTT.

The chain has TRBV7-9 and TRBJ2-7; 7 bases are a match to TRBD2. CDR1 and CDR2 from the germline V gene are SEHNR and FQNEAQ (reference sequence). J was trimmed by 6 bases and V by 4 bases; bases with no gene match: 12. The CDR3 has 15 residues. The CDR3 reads CASSYGLTGTIEQYF. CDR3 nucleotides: TGTGCCAGCAGCTACGGCTTAACCGGGACTATCGAGCAGTACTTC.

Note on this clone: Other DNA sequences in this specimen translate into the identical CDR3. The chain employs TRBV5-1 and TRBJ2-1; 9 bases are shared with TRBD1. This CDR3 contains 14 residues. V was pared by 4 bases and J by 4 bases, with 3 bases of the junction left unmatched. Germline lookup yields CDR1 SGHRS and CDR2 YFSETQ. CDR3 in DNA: TGCGCCAGCAGCCTGGGACAGGGATACAATGAGCAGTTCTTC. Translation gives CASSLGQGYNEQFF. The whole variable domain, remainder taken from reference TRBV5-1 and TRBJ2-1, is KAGVTQTPRYLIKTRGQQVTLSCSPISGHRSVSWYQQTPGQGLQFLFEYFSETQRNKGNFPGRFSGRQFSNSRSEMNVSTLELGDSALYLCASSLGQGYNEQFFGPGTRLTVL.

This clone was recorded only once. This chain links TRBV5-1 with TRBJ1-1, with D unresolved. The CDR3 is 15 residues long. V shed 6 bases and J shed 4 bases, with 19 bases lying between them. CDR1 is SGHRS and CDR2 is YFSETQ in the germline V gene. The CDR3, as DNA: TGCGCCAGCACCCCGTTAGCCGGAGGTAGCACTGAAGCTTTCTTT. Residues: CASTPLAGGSTEAFF.

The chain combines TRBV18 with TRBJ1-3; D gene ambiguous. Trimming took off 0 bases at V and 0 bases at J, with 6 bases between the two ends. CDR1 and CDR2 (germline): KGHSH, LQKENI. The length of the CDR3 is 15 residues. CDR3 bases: TGTGCCAGCTCACCACCGAGCCACTCTGGAAACACCATATATTTT. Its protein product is CASSPPSHSGNTIYF.

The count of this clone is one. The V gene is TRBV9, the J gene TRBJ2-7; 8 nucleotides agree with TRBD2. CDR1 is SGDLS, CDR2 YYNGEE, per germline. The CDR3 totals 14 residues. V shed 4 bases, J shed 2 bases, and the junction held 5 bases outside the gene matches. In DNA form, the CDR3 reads TGTGCCAGCAGCCCGAGCGGGAGTGCCTACGAGCAGTACTTC. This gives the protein CASSPSGSAYEQYF. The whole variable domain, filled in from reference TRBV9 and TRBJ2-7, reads DSGVTQTPKHLITATGQRVTLRCSPRSGDLSVYWYQQSLDQGLQFLIQYYNGEERAKGNILERFSAQQFPDLHSELNLSSLELGDSALYFCASSPSGSAYEQYFGPGTRLTVT.

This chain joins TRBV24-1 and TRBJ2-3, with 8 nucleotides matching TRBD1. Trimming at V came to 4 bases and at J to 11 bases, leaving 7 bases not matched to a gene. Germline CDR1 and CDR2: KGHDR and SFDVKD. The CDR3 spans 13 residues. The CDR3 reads CATSESTGVRQYF. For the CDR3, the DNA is TGTGCCACCAGTGAGTCGACAGGGGTGAGGCAGTATTTT.

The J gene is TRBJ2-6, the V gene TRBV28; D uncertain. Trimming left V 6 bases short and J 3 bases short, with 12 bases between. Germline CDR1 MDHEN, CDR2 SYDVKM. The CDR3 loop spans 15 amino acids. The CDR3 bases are TGTGCCAGCAGCCAGTCCCTCTTTGGGGCCAACGTCCTGACTTTC. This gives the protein CASSQSLFGANVLTF. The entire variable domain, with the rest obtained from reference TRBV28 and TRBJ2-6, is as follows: DVKVTQSSRYLVKRTGEKVFLECVQDMDHENMFWYRQDPGLGLRLIYFSYDVKMKEKGDIPEGYSVSREKKERFSLILESASTNQTSMYLCASSQSLFGANVLTFGAGSRLTVL.

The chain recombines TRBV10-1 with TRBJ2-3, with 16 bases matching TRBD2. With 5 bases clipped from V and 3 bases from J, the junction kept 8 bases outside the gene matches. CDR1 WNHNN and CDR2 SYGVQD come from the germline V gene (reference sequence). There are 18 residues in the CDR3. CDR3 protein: CASSPPGLAGGQTDTQYF. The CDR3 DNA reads TGCGCCAGCAGTCCTCCGGGACTAGCGGGAGGGCAAACAGATACGCAGTATTTT.

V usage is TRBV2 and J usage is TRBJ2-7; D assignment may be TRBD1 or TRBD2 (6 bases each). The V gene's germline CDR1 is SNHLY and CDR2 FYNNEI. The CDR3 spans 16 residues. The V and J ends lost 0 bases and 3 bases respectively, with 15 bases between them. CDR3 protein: CASSEALRRDNYEQYF. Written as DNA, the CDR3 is TGTGCCAGCAGTGAAGCGCTTCGGCGGGACAACTACGAGCAGTACTTC.

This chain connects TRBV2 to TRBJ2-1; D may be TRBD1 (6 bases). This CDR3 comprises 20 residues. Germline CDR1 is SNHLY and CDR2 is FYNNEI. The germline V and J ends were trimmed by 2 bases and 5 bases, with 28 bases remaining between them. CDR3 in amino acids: CASSEIRFTGIYFSDNEQFF. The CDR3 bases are TGTGCCAGCAGTGAAATAAGGTTTACAGGGATATACTTTTCCGACAATGAGCAGTTCTTC.

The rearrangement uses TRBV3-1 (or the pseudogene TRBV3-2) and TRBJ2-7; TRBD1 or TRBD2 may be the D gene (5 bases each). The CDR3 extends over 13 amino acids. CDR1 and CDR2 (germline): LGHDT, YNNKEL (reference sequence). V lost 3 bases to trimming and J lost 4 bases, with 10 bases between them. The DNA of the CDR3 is TGTGCCAGCAGCCAGGGGACGTTTTACGAGCAGTACTTC. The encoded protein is CASSQGTFYEQYF.

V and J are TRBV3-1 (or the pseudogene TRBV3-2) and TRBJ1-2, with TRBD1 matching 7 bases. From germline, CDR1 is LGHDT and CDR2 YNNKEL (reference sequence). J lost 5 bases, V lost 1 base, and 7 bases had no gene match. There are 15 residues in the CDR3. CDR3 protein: CASSQVGGGIYGYTF. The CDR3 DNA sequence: TGTGCCAGCAGCCAAGTCGGAGGGGGCATTTATGGCTACACCTTC.

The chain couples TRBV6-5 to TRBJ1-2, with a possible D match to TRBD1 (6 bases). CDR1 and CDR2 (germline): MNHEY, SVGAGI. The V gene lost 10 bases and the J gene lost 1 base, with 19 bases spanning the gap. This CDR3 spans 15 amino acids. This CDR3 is CATRLGRGGNYGYTF. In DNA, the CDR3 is TGTGCCACCCGTCTGGGCAGGGGTGGTAACTATGGCTACACCTTC.